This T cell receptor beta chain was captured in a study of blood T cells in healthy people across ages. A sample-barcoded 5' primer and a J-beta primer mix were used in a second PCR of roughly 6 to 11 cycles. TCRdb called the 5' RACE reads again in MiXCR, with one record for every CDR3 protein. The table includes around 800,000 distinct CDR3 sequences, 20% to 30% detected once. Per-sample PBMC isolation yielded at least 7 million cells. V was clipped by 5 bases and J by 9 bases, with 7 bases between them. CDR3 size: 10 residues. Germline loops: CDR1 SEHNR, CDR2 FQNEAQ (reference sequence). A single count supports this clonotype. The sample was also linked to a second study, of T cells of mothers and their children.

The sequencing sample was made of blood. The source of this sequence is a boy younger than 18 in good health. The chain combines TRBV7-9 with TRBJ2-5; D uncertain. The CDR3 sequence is CASSPAAQYF. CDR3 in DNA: TGTGCCAGCAGCCCTGCGGCCCAGTACTTC.